This entry features one T cell receptor (beta chain) sequence. Its specificity is unknown. Unique molecular identifiers had been added to the TCR beta cDNA libraries. Researchers reported 400,000 to 600,000 cDNA molecules coming from roughly 1 to 10 million T cells. TCRdb itself ran the PCR reads through MiXCR, one entry per CDR3 protein. In the table there are 600,000 to 750,000 distinct CDR3 sequences, 55% to 60% of which are singletons. This CDR3 is built from 16 residues. CDR1 is SGHRS, CDR2 YFSETQ, per germline. This sample is part of a study of post-analysis software for immune sequencing data. Background on the study: Disease trajectories encompassed relapsing-remitting, secondary progressive and progressive-relapsing multiple sclerosis.

Whole-study results and caveats: In multiple sclerosis, normalized Chao1 diversity was significantly below that of controls. By F measure, strong co-clustering occurred among samples prepared in the same batch. Four or five TRBV segments (TRBV5-6, TRBV5-1 and TRBV20-1 among them) occurred more frequently in patients than in controls.

The chain combines TRBV5-1 with TRBJ2-7; possibly TRBD1 for D (6 bases). The end of the DNA fits TRBJ2-5 better, so the J call may be wrong. The source is a girl aged 2-10 years with multiple sclerosis. Sequenced sample: blood. CDR3 in DNA: TGCGCCAGCAGCCCAAGCGGAACAGGGTTTTTCGAGACCCAGTACTTC. Amino acids: CASSPSGTGFFETQYF.